This T cell receptor beta chain was found in a study of PD-1 blockade in classical Hodgkin lymphoma. Germline values: CDR1 MGHRA, CDR2 YSYEKL. V was shortened by 2 bases and J by 4 bases, with 14 bases between the two germline ends. The CDR3 contains 15 residues. Each patient experienced a relapse that followed autologous stem cell transplantation, and brentuximab vedotin exposure varied. To note about this clone: Its antigen is not identified.

The data were produced by immunoSEQ multiplex PCR, yet TCRdb's version contains in-frame clones alone and is incomplete. The data contain 60,000 or so clones, roughly 90% of them singletons. Findings and caveats of the study: Newly diagnosed patients were said to have less baseline TCR diversity than healthy donors did. Newly diagnosed patients and complete responders had comparable diversity at baseline. It was CD4+ TCR diversity, not CD8+, that rose significantly by C4D1. Exclusion covered patients beginning nivolumab under 1 year post-ASCT.

Here the sequenced sample was peripheral blood mononuclear cells (PBMCs), taken at baseline. The V gene is TRBV4-1, the J gene TRBJ2-5; D may be TRBD1 or TRBD2 (5 bases each). This sequence was found in a human donor with classical Hodgkin lymphoma. The CDR3 nucleotides read TGCGCCAGCAGCCAAAGTTCGGGACGGTTAGAGACCCAGTACTTC. Its translation: CASSQSSGRLETQYF.